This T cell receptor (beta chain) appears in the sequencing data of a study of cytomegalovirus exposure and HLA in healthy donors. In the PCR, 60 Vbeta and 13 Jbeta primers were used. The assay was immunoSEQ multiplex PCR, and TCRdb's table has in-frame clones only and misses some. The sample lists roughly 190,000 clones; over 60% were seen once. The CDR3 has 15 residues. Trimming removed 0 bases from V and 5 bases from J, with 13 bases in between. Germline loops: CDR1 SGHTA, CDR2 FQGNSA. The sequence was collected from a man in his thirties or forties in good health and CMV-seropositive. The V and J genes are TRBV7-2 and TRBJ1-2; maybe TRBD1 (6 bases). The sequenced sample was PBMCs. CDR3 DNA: TGTGCCAGCAGCTTAGCTGGGGGGGCGGGATATGGCTACACCTTC. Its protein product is CASSLAGGAGYGYTF. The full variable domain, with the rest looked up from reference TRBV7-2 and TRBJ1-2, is GAGVSQSPSNKVTEKGKDVELRCDPISGHTALYWYRQSLGQGLEFLIYFQGNSAPDKSGLPSDRFSAERTGGSVSTLTIQRTQQEDSAVYLCASSLAGGAGYGYTFGSGTRLTVV.